Listed below are T cell receptor beta chains from one sample, sequenced in a study of cytomegalovirus exposure and HLA in healthy donors. Profiled with immunoSEQ multiplex PCR; TCRdb holds only in-frame clones, not every one. The table includes some 180,000 clones, approximately 82% detected once. Sample: PBMCs. The receptors derive from a woman aged 18 to 35 in good health and CMV-seronegative. CDR3s include the opening cysteine and the closing phenylalanine or tryptophan. D genes are given only for firm matches. Size is omitted from some rows. Given values are once, few, many or a class for expanded clones.

j_gene | d_gene | v_gene | abundance | CDR3aa | CDR3nt
TRBJ2-1 | TRBD1 | TRBV19 | . | CASSKTGTGYYNEQFF | TGTGCCAGTAGCAAAACCGGGACAGGGTATTACAATGAGCAGTTCTTC
TRBJ2-3 | TRBD2 | TRBV10-3 | . | CAISLAGDTQYF | TGTGCCATCAGCCTAGCGGGCGATACGCAGTATTTT
TRBJ2-5 | . | TRBV5-1 | . | CASSFGETQYF | TGCGCCAGCAGCTTCGGTGAGACCCAGTACTTC
TRBJ2-3 | . | TRBV19 | . | CASSLRRWGSDTQYF | TGTGCCAGTAGTCTCCGGAGGTGGGGTTCAGATACGCAGTATTTT
TRBJ2-1 | . | TRBV5-1 | once | CASSLLGAYNEQFF | TGCGCCAGCAGCTTGCTCGGGGCCTACAATGAGCAGTTCTTC
TRBJ1-1 | . | TRBV27 | . | CASSLMQGMNTEAFF | TGTGCCAGCAGTTTAATGCAGGGGATGAACACTGAAGCTTTCTTT
TRBJ2-2 | TRBD1 | TRBV2 | . | CASEPQPGQGGFTGELFF | TGTGCCAGCGAACCCCAACCGGGACAGGGCGGGTTCACCGGGGAGCTGTTTTTT
TRBJ2-1 | TRBD2 | TRBV6-5 | . | CASRTSGGSNEQFF | TGTGCCAGCAGGACGAGCGGGGGCTCCAATGAGCAGTTCTTC
TRBJ2-1 | TRBD2 | TRBV4-3 | . | CASSQSYLSGKGANEQFF | TGCGCCAGCAGCCAATCCTACCTTAGCGGGAAAGGCGCAAATGAGCAGTTCTTC
TRBJ1-2 | TRBD1 | TRBV27 | . | CASSYRGQSYGYTF | TGTGCCAGCAGTTACAGGGGGCAGAGCTATGGCTACACCTTC
TRBJ1-2 | TRBD1 | TRBV29-1 | . | CSVPPSSTGDYGYTF | TGCAGCGTGCCCCCTTCCTCGACAGGGGACTATGGCTACACCTTC
TRBJ1-3 | . | TRBV7-9 | . | CASSPDSTGNTIYF | TGTGCCAGCAGCCCGGACAGCACTGGAAACACCATATATTTT
TRBJ2-1 | TRBD2 | TRBV5-6 | . | CASSWSLAGVHEQFF | TGTGCCAGCAGCTGGTCACTAGCGGGAGTGCATGAGCAGTTCTTC
TRBJ2-1 | . | TRBV25-1 | . | CASSESDRGGWNEQFF | TGTGCCAGCAGTGAATCCGACAGGGGAGGGTGGAATGAGCAGTTCTTC
TRBJ2-3 | . | TRBV4-3 | . | CASSQDSGQSLTQYF | TGCGCCAGCAGCCAAGATAGTGGGCAGAGCCTTACGCAGTATTTT
TRBJ2-1 | . | TRBV7-2 | few | CASSLARDSLNEQFF | TGTGCCAGCAGCTTGGCCCGGGACTCCTTGAATGAGCAGTTCTTC
TRBJ2-1 | TRBD1 | TRBV18 | . | CASSPPGTGGYNEQFF | TGTGCCAGCTCACCACCAGGGACAGGGGGCTACAATGAGCAGTTCTTC
TRBJ2-3 | . | TRBV10-1 | . | CASSEGGPSTDTQYF | TGCGCCAGCAGTGAGGGCGGTCCTAGCACAGATACGCAGTATTTT